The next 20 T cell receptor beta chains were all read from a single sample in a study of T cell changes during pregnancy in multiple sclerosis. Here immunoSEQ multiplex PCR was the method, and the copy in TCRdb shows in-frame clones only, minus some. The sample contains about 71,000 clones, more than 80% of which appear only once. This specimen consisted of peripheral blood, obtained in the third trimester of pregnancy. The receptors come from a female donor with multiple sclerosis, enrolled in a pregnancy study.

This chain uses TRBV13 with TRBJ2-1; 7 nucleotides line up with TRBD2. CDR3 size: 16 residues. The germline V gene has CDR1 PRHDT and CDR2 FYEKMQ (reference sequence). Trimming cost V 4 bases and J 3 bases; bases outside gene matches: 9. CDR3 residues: CASSSELPSGYNEQFF. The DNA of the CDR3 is TGTGCCAGCAGCTCAGAGCTCCCTAGCGGCTACAATGAGCAGTTCTTC.

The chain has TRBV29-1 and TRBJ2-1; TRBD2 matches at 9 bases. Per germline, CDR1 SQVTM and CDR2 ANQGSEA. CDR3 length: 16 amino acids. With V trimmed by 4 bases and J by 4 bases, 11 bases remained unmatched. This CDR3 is CSVAGLAGVLYNEQFF. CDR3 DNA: TGCAGCGTTGCGGGTTTAGCGGGAGTACTTTACAATGAGCAGTTCTTC.

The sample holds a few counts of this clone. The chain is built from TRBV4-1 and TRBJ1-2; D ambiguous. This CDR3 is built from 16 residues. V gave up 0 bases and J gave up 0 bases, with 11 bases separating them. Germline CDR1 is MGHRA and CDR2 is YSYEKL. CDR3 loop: CASSQDSGNSNYGYTF. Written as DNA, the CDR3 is TGCGCCAGCAGCCAAGATAGCGGGAATTCTAACTATGGCTACACCTTC.

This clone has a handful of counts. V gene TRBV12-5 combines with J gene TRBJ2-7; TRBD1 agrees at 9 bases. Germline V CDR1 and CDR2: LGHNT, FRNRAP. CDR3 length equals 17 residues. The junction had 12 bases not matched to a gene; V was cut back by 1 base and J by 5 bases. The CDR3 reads CASGLAIGQGIDNEQYF. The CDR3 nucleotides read TGTGCTAGTGGTTTGGCCATTGGACAGGGGATCGACAACGAGCAGTACTTC.

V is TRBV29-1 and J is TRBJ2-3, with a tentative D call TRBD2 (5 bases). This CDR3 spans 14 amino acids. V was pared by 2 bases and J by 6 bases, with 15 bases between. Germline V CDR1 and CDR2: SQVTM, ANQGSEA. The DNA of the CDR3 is TGCAGCGTTGAACTGGACGGGGAACTTGATACGCAGTATTTT. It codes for CSVELDGELDTQYF.

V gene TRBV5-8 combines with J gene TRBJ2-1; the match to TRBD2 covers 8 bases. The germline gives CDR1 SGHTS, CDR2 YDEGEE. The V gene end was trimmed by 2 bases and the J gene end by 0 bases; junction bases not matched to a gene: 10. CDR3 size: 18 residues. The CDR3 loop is CASSFLAGGPLSYNEQFF. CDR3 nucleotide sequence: TGTGCCAGCAGCTTCCTTGCGGGAGGCCCCCTCTCCTACAATGAGCAGTTCTTC.

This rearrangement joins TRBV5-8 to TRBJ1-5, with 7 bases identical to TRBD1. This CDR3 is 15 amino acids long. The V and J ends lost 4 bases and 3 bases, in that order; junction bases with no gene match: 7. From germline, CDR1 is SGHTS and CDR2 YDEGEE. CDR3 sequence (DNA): TGTGCCAGCAGCCTGGAGGGGGCCCCCAATCAGCCCCAGCATTTT. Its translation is CASSLEGAPNQPQHF. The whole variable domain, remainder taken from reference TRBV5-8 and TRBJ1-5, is EAGVTQSPTHLIKTRGQQATLRCSPISGHTSVYWYQQALGLGLQFLLWYDEGEERNRGNFPPRFSGRQFPNYSSELNVNALELEDSALYLCASSLEGAPNQPQHFGDGTRLSIL.

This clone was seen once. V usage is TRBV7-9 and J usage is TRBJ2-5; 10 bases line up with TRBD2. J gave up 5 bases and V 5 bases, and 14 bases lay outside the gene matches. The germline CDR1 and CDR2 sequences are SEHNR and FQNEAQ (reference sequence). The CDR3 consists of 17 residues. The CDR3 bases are TGTGCCAGCAGCCCACTAGCGGGATTCCTTGACGGGGAGACCCAGTACTTC. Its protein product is CASSPLAGFLDGETQYF.

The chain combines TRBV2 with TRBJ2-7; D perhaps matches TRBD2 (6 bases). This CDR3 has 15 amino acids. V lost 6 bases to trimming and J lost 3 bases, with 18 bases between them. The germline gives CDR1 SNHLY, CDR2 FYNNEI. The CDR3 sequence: CASRFAGTDYYEQYF. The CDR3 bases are TGTGCCAGCAGGTTCGCCGGGACGGACTACTACGAGCAGTACTTC. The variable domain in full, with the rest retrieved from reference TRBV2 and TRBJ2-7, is EPEVTQTPSHQVTQMGQEVILRCVPISNHLYFYWYRQILGQKVEFLVSFYNNEISEKSEIFDDQFSVERPDGSNFTLKIRSTKLEDSAMYFCASRFAGTDYYEQYFGPGTRLTVT.

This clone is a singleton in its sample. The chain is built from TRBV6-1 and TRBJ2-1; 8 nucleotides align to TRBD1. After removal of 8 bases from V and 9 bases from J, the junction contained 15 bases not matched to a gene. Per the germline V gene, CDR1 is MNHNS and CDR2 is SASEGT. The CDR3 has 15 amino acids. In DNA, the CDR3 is TGTGCCAGCTTAAAACCGGGCAGGGGGCTCACTGAGCAGTTCTTC. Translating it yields CASLKPGRGLTEQFF.

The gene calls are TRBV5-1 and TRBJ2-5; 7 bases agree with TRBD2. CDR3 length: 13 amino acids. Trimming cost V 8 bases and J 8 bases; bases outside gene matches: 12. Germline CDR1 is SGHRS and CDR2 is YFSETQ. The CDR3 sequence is CARRASGHDTQYF. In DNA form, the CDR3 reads TGCGCCAGGAGGGCTAGCGGTCATGATACCCAGTACTTC.

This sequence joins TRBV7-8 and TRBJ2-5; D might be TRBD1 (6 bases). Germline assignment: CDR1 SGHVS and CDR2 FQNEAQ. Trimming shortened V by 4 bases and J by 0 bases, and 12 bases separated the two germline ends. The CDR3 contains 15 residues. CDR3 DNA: TGTGCCAGCAGCTACGCCCAGGGGTACCAAGAGACCCAGTACTTC. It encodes CASSYAQGYQETQYF.

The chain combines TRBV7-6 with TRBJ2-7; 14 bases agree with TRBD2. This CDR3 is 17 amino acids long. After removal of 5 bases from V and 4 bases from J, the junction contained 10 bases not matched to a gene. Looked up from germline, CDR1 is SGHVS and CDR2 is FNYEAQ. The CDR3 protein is CASSQTSGRASGYEQYF. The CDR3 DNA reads TGTGCCAGCAGCCAGACTAGCGGGAGGGCCAGTGGGTACGAGCAGTACTTC.

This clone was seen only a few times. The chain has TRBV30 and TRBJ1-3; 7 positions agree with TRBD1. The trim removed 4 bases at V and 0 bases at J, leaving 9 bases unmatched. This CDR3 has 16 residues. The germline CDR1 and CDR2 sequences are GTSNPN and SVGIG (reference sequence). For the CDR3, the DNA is TGTGCCTGGACCTTAGGGACAGCTTTCTCTGGAAACACCATATATTTT. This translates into CAWTLGTAFSGNTIYF.

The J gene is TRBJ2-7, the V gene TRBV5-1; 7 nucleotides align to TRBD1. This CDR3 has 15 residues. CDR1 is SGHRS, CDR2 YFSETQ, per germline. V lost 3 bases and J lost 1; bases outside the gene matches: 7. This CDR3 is CASSSLQGLSYEQYF. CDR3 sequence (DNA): TGCGCCAGCAGCTCTCTACAGGGGTTATCCTACGAGCAGTACTTC.

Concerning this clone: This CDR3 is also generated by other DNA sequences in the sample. This chain's CDR3 is CAAQQRREEVYEQYF. CDR3 DNA: TGTGCCGCCCAGCAACGGCGGGAGGAAGTCTACGAGCAGTACTTC. J is TRBJ2-7 and V is TRBV2; 8 bases fit TRBD2. The CDR3 contains 15 residues. V was pared by 11 bases and J by 3 bases, with 15 bases of the junction left unmatched. The germline V gene has CDR1 SNHLY and CDR2 FYNNEI.

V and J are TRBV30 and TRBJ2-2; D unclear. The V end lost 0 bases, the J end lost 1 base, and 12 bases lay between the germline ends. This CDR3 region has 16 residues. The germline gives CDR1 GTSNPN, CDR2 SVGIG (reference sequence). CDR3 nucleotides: TGTGCCTGGAGTGTACAATTCTTCGAGAACACCGGGGAGCTGTTTTTT. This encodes CAWSVQFFENTGELFF.

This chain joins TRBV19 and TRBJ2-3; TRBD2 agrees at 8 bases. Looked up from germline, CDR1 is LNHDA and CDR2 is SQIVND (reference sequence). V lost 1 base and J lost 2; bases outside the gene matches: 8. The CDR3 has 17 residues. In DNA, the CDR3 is TGTGCCAGTAGTATAGGTTGGAGCGGGAGACTCACAGATACGCAGTATTTT. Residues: CASSIGWSGRLTDTQYF.

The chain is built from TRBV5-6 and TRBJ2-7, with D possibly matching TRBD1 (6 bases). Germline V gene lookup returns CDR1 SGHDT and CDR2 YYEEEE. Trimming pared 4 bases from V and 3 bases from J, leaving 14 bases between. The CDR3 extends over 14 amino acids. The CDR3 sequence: CASSVGAEDYEQYF. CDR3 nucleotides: TGTGCCAGCAGCGTGGGGGCAGAAGACTACGAGCAGTACTTC.

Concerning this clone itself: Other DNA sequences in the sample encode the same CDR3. The CDR3 region is CASSLAGYGYTF. CDR3 coding DNA: TGCGCCAGCAGCTTGGCCGGGTATGGCTACACCTTC. The rearrangement uses TRBV5-1 and TRBJ1-2; D is unresolved. Germline loops: CDR1 SGHRS, CDR2 YFSETQ. With 0 bases removed from V and 5 bases from J, the gap between germline ends came to 5 bases. This CDR3 region has 12 residues.